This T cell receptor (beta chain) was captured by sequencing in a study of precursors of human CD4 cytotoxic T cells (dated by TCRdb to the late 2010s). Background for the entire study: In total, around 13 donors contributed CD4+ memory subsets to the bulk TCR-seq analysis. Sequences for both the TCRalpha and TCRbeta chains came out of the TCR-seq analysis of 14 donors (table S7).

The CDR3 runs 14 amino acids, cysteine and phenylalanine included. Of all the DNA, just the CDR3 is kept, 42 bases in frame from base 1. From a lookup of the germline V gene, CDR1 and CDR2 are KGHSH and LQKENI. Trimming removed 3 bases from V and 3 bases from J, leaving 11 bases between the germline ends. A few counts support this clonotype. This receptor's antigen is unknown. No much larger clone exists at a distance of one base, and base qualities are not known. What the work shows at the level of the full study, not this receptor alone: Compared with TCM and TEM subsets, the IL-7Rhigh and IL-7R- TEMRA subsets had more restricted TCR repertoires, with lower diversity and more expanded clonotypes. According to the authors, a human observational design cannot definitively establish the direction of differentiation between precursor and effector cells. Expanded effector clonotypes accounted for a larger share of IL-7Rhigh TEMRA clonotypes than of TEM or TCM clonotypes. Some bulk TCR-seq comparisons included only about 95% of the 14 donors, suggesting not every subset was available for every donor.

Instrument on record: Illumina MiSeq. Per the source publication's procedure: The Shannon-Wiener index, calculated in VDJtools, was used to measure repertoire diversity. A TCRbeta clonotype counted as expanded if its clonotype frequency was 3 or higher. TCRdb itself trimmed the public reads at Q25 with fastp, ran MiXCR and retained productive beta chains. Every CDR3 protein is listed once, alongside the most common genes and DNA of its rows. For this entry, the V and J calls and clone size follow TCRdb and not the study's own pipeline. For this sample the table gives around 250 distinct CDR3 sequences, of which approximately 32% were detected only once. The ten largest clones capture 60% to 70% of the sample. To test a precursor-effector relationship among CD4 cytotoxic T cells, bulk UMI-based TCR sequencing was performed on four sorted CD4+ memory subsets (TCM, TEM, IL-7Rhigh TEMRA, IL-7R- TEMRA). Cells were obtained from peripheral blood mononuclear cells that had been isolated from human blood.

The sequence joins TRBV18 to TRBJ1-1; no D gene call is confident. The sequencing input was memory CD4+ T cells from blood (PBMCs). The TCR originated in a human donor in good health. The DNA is TGTGCCAGCTCACCCGCCCGGGGATACACTGAAGCTTTCTTT. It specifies CASSPARGYTEAFF.